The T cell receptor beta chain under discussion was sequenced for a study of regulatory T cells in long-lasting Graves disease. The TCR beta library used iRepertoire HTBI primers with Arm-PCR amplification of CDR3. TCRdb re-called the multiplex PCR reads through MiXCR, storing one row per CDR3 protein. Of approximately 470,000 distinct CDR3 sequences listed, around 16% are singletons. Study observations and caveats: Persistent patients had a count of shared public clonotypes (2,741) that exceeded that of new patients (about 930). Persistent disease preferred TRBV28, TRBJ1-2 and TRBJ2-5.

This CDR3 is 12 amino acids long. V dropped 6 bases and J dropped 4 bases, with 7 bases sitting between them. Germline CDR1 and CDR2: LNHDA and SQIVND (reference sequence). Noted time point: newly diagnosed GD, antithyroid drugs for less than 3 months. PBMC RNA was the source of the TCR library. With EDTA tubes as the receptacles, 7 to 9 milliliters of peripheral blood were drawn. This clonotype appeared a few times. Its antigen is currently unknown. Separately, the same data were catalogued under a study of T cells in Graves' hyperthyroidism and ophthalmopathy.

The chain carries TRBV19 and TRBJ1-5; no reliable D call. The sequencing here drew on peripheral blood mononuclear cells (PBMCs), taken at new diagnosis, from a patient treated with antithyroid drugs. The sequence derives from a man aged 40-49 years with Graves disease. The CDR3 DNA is TGTGCCAGTAGACCCCCTAATCAGCCCCAGCATTTT. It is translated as CASRPPNQPQHF.